This T cell receptor (beta chain) was found in a study of molecular identifiers for immune sequencing clone quantification. This CDR3 is built from 13 residues. Germline V gene data show CDR1 as SGDLS and CDR2 as YYNGEE. The V and J ends lost 0 bases and 5 bases respectively, with 7 bases between them. Naive CD8 T cells, phenotype CD8+CD4-CCR7+CD45RA+, were sorted. The sample holds many counts of this clonotype. The antigen remains undetermined. TCR libraries were built in bulk with a published protocol and specific TCR primers. TCRdb processed the PCR reads anew with MiXCR; each CDR3 protein has one entry. The sample records under 800,000 distinct CDR3 sequences, 25% being singletons. Overall study findings and caveats: Clones that had above 20 RNA copies took up over 97% of effector molecules but under 1% in naive cells.

The source of this sequence is a human donor in good health. Some libraries in this study had Jurkat cell RNA spiked in. The sample taken for sequencing was naive CD8+ T cells from blood, with Jurkat cell RNA spiked in. The sample's subset: FACS-sorted CD8+CD4-CCR7+CD45RA+ naive T cells. V gene TRBV9 combines with J gene TRBJ2-3; D is uncertain. The CDR3 nucleotides read TGTGCCAGCAGCGTAGAAGGGTTAGATACGCAGTATTTT. Encoded protein: CASSVEGLDTQYF.